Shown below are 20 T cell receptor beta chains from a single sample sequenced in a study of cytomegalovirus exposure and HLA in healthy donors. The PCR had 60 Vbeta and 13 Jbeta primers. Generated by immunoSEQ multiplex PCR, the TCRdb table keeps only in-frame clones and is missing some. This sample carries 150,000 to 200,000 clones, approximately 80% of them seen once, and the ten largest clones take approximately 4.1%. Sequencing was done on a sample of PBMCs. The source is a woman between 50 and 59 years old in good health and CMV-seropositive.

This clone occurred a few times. The CDR3 here is CASSLAAGGTNYGYTF. In DNA, the CDR3 is TGCGCCAGCAGCTTGGCCGCGGGGGGAACTAACTATGGCTACACCTTC. This sequence joins TRBV5-1 and TRBJ1-2, with D perhaps TRBD1 (5 bases). CDR1 is SGHRS and CDR2 is YFSETQ in the germline V gene. Trimming pared 0 bases from V and 0 bases from J, leaving 12 bases between. CDR3 length equals 16 residues.

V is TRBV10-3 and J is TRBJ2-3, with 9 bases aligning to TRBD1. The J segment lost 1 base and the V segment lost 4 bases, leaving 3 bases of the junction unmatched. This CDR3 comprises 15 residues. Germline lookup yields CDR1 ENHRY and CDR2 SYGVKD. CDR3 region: CAISAGQGRTDTQYF. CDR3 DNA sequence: TGTGCCATCAGTGCGGGACAGGGCCGCACAGATACGCAGTATTTT.

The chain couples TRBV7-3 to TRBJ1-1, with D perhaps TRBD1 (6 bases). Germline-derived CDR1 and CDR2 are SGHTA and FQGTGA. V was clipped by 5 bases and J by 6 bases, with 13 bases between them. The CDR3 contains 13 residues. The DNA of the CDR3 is TGTGCCAGCAGCCAACAGGGATTCGCTGAAGCTTTCTTT. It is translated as CASSQQGFAEAFF.

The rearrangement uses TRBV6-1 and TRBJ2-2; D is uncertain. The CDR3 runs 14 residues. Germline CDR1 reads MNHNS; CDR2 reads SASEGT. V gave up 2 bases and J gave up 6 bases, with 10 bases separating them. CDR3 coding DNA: TGTGCCAGCAGTGAACCTACAGCACCCGGGGAGCTGTTTTTT. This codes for CASSEPTAPGELFF.

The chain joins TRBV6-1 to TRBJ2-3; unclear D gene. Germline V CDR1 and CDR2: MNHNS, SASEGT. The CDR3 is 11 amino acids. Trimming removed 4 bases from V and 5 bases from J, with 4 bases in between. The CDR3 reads CASSARDTQYF. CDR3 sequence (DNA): TGTGCCAGCAGTGCGCGAGATACGCAGTATTTT.

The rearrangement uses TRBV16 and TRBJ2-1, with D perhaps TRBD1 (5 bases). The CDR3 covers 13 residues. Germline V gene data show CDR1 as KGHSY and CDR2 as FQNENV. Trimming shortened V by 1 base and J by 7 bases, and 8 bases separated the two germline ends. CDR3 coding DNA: TGTGCCAGCAGCCAATTAAAGGGGAATGAGCAGTTCTTC. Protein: CASSQLKGNEQFF. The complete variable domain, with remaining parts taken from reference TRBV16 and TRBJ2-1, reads GEEVAQTPKHLVRGEGQKAKLYCAPIKGHSYVFWYQQVLKNEFKFLISFQNENVFDETGMPKERFSAKCLPNSPCSLEIQATKLEDSAVYFCASSQLKGNEQFFGPGTRLTVL.

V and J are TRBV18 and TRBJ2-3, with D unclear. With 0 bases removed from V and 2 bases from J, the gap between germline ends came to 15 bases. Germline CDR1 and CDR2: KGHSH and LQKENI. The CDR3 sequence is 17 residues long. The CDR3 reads CASSPPFLEDDTDTQYF. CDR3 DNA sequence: TGTGCCAGCTCACCACCCTTTCTAGAGGATGACACAGATACGCAGTATTTT.

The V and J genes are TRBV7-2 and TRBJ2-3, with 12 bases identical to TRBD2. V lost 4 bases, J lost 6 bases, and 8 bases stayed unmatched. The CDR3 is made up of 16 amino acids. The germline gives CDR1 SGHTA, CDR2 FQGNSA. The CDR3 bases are TGTGCCAGCAGCTACGGGACTAGCGGGCAGGGGGATACGCAGTATTTT. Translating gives CASSYGTSGQGDTQYF. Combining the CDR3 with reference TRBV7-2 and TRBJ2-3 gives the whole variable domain GAGVSQSPSNKVTEKGKDVELRCDPISGHTALYWYRQSLGQGLEFLIYFQGNSAPDKSGLPSDRFSAERTGGSVSTLTIQRTQQEDSAVYLCASSYGTSGQGDTQYFGPGTRLTVL.

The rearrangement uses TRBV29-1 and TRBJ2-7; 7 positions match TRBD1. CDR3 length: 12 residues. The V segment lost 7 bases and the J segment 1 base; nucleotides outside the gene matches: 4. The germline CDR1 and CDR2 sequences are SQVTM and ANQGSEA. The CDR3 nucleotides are TGCAGCGCTGAGGGGGCATCCTACGAGCAGTACTTC. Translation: CSAEGASYEQYF.

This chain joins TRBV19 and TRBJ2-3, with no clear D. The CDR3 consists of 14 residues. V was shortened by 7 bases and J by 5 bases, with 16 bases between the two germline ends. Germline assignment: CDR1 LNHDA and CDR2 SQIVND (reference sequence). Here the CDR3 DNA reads TGTGCCAGTACCGACCACTGGAGAGGAGATACGCAGTATTTT. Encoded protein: CASTDHWRGDTQYF.

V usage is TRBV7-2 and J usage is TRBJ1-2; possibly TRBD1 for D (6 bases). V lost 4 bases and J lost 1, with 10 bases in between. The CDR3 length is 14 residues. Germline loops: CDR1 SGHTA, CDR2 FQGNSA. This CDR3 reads CASSSGVRNYGYTF. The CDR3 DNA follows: TGTGCCAGCAGCTCAGGGGTTCGTAACTATGGCTACACCTTC.

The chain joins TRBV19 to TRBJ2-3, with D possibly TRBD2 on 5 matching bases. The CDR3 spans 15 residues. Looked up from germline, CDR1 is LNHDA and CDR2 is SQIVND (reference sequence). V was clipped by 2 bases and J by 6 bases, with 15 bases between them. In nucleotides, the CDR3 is TGTGCCAGTAGTATATCGGCGGGTGTTGGGGATACGCAGTATTTT. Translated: CASSISAGVGDTQYF.

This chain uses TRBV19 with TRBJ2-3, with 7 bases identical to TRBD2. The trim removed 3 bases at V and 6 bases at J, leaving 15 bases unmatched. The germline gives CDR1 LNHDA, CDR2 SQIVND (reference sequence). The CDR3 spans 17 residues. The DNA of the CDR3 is TGTGCCAGTAGTATGACGAATTCCGGGACTACTCCTGATACGCAGTATTTT. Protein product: CASSMTNSGTTPDTQYF.

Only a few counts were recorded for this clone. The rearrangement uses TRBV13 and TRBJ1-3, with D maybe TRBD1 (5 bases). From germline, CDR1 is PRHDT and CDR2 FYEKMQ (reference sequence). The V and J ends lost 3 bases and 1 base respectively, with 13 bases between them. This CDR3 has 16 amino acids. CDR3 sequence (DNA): TGTGCCAGCAGCTTTGCAGGCCCAGGGTCTGGAAACACCATATATTTT. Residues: CASSFAGPGSGNTIYF.

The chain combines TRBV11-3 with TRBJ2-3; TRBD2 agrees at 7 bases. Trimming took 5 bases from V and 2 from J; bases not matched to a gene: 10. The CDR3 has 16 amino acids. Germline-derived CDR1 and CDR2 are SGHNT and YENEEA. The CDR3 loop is CASSPWGAGDTDTQYF. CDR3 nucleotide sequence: TGTGCCAGCAGCCCCTGGGGTGCGGGGGACACAGATACGCAGTATTTT.

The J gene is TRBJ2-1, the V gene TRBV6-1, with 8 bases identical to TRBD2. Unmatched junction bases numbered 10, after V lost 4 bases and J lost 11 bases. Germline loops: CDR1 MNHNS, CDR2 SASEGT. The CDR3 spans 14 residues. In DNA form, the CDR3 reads TGTGCCAGCAGTGGGACTGACAGCGGGAGACAGCAGTTCTTC. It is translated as CASSGTDSGRQQFF.

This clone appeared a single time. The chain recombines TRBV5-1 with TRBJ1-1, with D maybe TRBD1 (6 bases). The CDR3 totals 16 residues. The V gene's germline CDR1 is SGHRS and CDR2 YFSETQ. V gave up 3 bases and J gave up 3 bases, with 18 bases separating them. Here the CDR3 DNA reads TGCGCCAGCAGCTCTAGTGGAAGGGGGTTGGACACTGAAGCTTTCTTT. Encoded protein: CASSSSGRGLDTEAFF. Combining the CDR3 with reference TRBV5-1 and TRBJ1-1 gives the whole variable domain KAGVTQTPRYLIKTRGQQVTLSCSPISGHRSVSWYQQTPGQGLQFLFEYFSETQRNKGNFPGRFSGRQFSNSRSEMNVSTLELGDSALYLCASSSSGRGLDTEAFFGQGTRLTVV.

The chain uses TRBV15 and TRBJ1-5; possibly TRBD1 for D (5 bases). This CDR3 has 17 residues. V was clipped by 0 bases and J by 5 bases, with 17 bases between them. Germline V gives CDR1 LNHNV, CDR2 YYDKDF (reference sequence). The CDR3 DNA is TGTGCCACCAGCAGAGATCTGTCTAGGGACTATTATCAGCCCCAGCATTTT. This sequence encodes CATSRDLSRDYYQPQHF. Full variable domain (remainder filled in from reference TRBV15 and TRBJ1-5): DAMVIQNPRYQVTQFGKPVTLSCSQTLNHNVMYWYQQKSSQAPKLLFHYYDKDFNNEADTPDNFQSRRPNTSFCFLDIRSPGLGDTAMYLCATSRDLSRDYYQPQHFGDGTRLSIL.

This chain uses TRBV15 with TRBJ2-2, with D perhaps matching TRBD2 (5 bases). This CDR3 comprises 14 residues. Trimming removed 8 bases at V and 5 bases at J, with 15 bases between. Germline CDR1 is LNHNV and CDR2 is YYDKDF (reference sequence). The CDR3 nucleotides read TGTGCCACCCTCCTGCGGGTGGGGACCGGGGAGCTGTTTTTT. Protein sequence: CATLLRVGTGELFF.

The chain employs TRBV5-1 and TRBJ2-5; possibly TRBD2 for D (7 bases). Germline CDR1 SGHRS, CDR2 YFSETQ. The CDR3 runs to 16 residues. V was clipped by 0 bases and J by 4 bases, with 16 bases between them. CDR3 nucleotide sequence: TGCGCCAGCAGCTTGGTGGGGGTGGCGGGGGCAGAGACCCAGTACTTC. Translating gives CASSLVGVAGAETQYF.